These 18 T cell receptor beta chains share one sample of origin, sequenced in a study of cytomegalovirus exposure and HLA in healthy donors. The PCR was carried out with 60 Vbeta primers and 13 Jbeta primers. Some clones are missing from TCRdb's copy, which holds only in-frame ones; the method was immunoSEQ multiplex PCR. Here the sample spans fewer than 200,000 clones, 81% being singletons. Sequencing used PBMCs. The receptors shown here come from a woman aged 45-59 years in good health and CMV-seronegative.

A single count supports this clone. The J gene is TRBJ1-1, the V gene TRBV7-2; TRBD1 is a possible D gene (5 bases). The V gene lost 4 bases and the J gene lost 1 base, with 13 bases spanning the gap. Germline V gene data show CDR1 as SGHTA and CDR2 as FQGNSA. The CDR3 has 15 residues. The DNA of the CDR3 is TGTGCCAGCAGCTCATATTGGGGGGGGAACACTGAAGCTTTCTTT. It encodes CASSSYWGGNTEAFF.

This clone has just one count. The CDR3 here is CASSLRLAGVTGELFF. The DNA for the CDR3 is TGTGCCAGCAGCTTAAGACTAGCGGGGGTCACCGGGGAGCTGTTTTTT. The chain carries TRBV7-9 and TRBJ2-2, with TRBD2 matching over 12 bases. CDR1 and CDR2 from the germline V gene are SEHNR and FQNEAQ (reference sequence). Germline trimming cut 2 bases from V and 4 bases from J; bases unmatched to any gene: 2. This CDR3 comprises 16 residues.

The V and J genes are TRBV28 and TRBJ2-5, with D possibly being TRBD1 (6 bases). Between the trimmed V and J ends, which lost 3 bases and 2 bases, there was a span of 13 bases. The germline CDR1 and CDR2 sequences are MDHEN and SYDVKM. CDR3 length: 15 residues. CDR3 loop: CASSLGGGQQETQYF. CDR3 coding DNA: TGTGCCAGCAGTTTGGGCGGAGGACAGCAAGAGACCCAGTACTTC.

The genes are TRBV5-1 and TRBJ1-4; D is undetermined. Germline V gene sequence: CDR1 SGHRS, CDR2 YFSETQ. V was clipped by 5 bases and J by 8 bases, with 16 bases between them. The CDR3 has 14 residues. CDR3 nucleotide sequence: TGCGCCAGCAGGCTATCGGGAAATGGAGAAAAACTGTTTTTT. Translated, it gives CASRLSGNGEKLFF.

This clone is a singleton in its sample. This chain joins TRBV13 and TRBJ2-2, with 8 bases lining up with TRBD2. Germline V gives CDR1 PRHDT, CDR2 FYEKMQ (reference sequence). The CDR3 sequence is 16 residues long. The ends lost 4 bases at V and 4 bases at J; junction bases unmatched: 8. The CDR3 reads CASSSPGGSGTGELFF. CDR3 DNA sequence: TGTGCCAGCAGCTCTCCGGGAGGGTCGGGCACCGGGGAGCTGTTTTTT. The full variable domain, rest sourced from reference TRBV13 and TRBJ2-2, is AAGVIQSPRHLIKEKRETATLKCYPIPRHDTVYWYQQGPGQDPQFLISFYEKMQSDKGSIPDRFSAQQFSDYHSELNMSSLELGDSALYFCASSSPGGSGTGELFFGEGSRLTVL.

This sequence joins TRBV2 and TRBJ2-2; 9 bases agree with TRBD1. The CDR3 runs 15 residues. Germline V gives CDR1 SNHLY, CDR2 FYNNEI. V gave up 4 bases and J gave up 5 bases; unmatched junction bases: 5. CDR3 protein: CASSAGQGRTGELFF. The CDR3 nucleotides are TGTGCCAGCAGTGCTGGACAGGGGCGGACCGGGGAGCTGTTTTTT.

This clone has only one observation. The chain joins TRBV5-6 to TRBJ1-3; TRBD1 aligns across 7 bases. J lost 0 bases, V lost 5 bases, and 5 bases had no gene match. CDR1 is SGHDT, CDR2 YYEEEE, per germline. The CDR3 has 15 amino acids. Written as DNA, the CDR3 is TGTGCCAGCAGGGGACAGACAGGCTCTGGAAACACCATATATTTT. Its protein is CASRGQTGSGNTIYF. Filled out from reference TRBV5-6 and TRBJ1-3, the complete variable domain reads DAGVTQSPTHLIKTRGQQVTLRCSPKSGHDTVSWYQQALGQGPQFIFQYYEEEERQRGNFPDRFSGHQFPNYSSELNVNALLLGDSALYLCASRGQTGSGNTIYFGEGSWLTVV.

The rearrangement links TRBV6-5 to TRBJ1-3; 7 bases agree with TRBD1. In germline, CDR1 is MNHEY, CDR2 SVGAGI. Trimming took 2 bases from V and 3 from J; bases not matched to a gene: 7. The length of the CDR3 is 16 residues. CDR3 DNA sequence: TGTGCCAGCAGTTACGGAGGGGGCGCACTTGGAAACACCATATATTTT. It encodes CASSYGGGALGNTIYF.

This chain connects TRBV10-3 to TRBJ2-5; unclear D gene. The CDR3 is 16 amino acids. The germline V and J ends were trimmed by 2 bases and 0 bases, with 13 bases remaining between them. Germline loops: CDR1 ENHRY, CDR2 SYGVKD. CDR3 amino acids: CAISEQVLYNQETQYF. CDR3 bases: TGTGCCATCAGTGAGCAGGTCCTCTATAACCAAGAGACCCAGTACTTC.

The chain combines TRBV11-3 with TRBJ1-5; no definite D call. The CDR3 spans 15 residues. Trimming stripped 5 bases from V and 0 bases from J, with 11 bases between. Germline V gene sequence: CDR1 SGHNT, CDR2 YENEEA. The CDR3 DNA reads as TGTGCCAGCAGCCCCCCGGGTGTTAGCAATCAGCCCCAGCATTTT. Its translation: CASSPPGVSNQPQHF.

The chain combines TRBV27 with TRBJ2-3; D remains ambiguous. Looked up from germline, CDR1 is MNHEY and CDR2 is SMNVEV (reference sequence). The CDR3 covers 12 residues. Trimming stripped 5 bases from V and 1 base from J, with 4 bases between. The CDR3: CASSTRTDTQYF. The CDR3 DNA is TGTGCCAGCAGTACACGCACAGATACGCAGTATTTT.

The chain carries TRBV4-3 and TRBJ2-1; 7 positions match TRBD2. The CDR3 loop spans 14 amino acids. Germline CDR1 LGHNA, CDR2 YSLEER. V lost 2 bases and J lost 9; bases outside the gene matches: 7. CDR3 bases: TGCGCCAGCAGCCAAAACCTGGGGAGGGCTGAGCAGTTCTTC. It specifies CASSQNLGRAEQFF.

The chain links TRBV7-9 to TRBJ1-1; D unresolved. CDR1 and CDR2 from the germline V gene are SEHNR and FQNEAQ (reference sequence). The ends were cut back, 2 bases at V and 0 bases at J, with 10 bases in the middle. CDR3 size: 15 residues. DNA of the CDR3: TGTGCCAGCAGCTTAAGACTGACCATGAACACTGAAGCTTTCTTT. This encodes CASSLRLTMNTEAFF.

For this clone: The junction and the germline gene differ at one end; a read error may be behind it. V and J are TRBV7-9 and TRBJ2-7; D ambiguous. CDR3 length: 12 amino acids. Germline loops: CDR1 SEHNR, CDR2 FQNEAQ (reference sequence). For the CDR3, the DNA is TGTTCCAGCAGCTTCTCAGGCTACGAGCAGTACTTC. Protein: CSSSFSGYEQYF.

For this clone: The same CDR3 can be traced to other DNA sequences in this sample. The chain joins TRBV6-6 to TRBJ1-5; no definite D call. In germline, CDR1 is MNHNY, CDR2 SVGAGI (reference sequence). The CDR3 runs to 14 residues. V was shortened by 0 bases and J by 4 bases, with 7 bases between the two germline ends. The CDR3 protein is CASSYSGANQPQHF. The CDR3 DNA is TGTGCCAGCAGTTACTCGGGAGCTAATCAGCCCCAGCATTTT.

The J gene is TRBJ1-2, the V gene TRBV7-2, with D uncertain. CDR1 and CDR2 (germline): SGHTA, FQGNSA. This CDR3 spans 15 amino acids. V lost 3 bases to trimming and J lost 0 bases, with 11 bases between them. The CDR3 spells CASSFGGRSNYGYTF. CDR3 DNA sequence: TGTGCCAGCAGCTTCGGCGGGAGATCTAACTATGGCTACACCTTC.

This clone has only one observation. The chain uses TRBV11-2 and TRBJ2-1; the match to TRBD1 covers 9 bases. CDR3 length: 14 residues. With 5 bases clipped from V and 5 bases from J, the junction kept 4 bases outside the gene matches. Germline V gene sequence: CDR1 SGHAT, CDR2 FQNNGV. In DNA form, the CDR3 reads TGTGCCAGCAGCCAACAGGGGGCGAACAATGAGCAGTTCTTC. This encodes CASSQQGANNEQFF.

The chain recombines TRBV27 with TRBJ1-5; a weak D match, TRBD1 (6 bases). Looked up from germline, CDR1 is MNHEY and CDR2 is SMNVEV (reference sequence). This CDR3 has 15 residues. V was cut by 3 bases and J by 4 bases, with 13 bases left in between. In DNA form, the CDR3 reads TGTGCCAGCAGTTTCTCCACAGGGTTTAATCAGCCCCAGCATTTT. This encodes CASSFSTGFNQPQHF.